The rows below give T cell receptor beta chains drawn from one sample of a study of cytomegalovirus exposure and HLA in healthy donors. Libraries were prepared by immunoSEQ multiplex PCR; TCRdb keeps only in-frame clonotypes and omits some of them. The sample includes 210,000 or so clones, around 88% seen only once; the top ten take about 2.7%. Sequenced material: PBMCs. The receptors shown here come from a young woman in good health and CMV-seronegative. The CDR3 runs from the conserved cysteine through the conserved F or W. The D gene is left open where the match is weak. Only part of the rows carry a size: once, few, many, or a class if the clone is expanded.

d_call: -; clone_size: -; cdr3_length: 16; j_call: TRBJ1-1; v_call: TRBV4-1; cdr3_nt: TGCGCCAGCAGCCAAACCGAACAGGACCTGAACACTGAAGCTTTCTTT; cdr3_aa: CASSQTEQDLNTEAFF
d_call: TRBD1; clone_size: -; cdr3_length: 16; j_call: TRBJ1-4; v_call: TRBV28; cdr3_nt: TGTGCCAGCAGTTTCGGCTTAAGGGGGCGGGATGAAAAACTGTTTTTT; cdr3_aa: CASSFGLRGRDEKLFF
d_call: TRBD2; clone_size: -; cdr3_length: 15; j_call: TRBJ2-7; v_call: TRBV7-6; cdr3_nt: TGTGCCAGCAGCAGGACTAGCGGGAGGTCCTACGAGCAGTACTTC; cdr3_aa: CASSRTSGRSYEQYF
d_call: TRBD2; clone_size: -; cdr3_length: 15; j_call: TRBJ2-7; v_call: TRBV19; cdr3_nt: TGTGCCAGTAGTATGGATTCTAGCGGGAATTACGAGCAGTACTTC; cdr3_aa: CASSMDSSGNYEQYF
d_call: -; clone_size: -; cdr3_length: 13; j_call: TRBJ1-1; v_call: TRBV30; cdr3_nt: TGTGCCTGGAGTCTTTCCCCCTTCACTGAAGCTTTCTTT; cdr3_aa: CAWSLSPFTEAFF
d_call: -; clone_size: -; cdr3_length: 13; j_call: TRBJ2-3; v_call: TRBV7-9; cdr3_nt: TGTGCCAGCAGCCCCCAGGCGACAGATACGCAGTATTTT; cdr3_aa: CASSPQATDTQYF
d_call: -; clone_size: once; cdr3_length: 15; j_call: TRBJ1-3; v_call: TRBV6-6; cdr3_nt: TGTGCCAGCAGTGCAAGAGGGGGAGACGGAAACACCATATATTTT; cdr3_aa: CASSARGGDGNTIYF
d_call: -; clone_size: -; cdr3_length: 13; j_call: TRBJ2-1; v_call: TRBV7-9; cdr3_nt: TGTGCCAGCAGCTTGACTATCTCGGATGAGCAGTTCTTC; cdr3_aa: CASSLTISDEQFF
d_call: -; clone_size: once; cdr3_length: 15; j_call: TRBJ2-3; v_call: TRBV13; cdr3_nt: TGTGCCAGCAGCTTAGGCAGGGGTCGAACAGATACGCAGTATTTT; cdr3_aa: CASSLGRGRTDTQYF
d_call: TRBD1; clone_size: -; cdr3_length: 15; j_call: TRBJ2-2; v_call: TRBV29-1; cdr3_nt: TGCAGCGCTGTACAGGGGGCCTCAAACACCGGGGAGCTGTTTTTT; cdr3_aa: CSAVQGASNTGELFF
d_call: TRBD2; clone_size: -; cdr3_length: 15; j_call: TRBJ2-7; v_call: TRBV5-4; cdr3_nt: TGTGCCAGCAGCTCTGCTAGCGGGAGGGGCTACGAGCAGTACTTC; cdr3_aa: CASSSASGRGYEQYF
d_call: TRBD2; clone_size: once; cdr3_length: 16; j_call: TRBJ2-3; v_call: TRBV5-4; cdr3_nt: TGTGCCAGCAGCACCCGTCTAGCGGGAGGTATTGATACGCAGTATTTT; cdr3_aa: CASSTRLAGGIDTQYF
d_call: -; clone_size: -; cdr3_length: 15; j_call: TRBJ1-5; v_call: TRBV19; cdr3_nt: TGTGCCAGTAGTAAGGTGTACAGCTTCAATCAGCCCCAGCATTTT; cdr3_aa: CASSKVYSFNQPQHF
d_call: TRBD2; clone_size: -; cdr3_length: 19; j_call: TRBJ2-3; v_call: TRBV2; cdr3_nt: TGTGCCAGCAGTAAGGCTAGACTAGCGGGAGTAGGAGGGACAGATACGCAGTATTTT; cdr3_aa: CASSKARLAGVGGTDTQYF
d_call: TRBD2; clone_size: once; cdr3_length: 16; j_call: TRBJ2-5; v_call: TRBV7-8; cdr3_nt: TGTGCCAGCAGCTCGTTGAGAGGACTAGCACGAGAGACCCAGTACTTC; cdr3_aa: CASSSLRGLARETQYF
d_call: -; clone_size: -; cdr3_length: 16; j_call: TRBJ2-3; v_call: TRBV4-3; cdr3_nt: TGCGCCAGCAGCCAAGGACAGACTCGCGGCACAGATACGCAGTATTTT; cdr3_aa: CASSQGQTRGTDTQYF
d_call: -; clone_size: -; cdr3_length: 14; j_call: TRBJ1-5; v_call: TRBV4-1; cdr3_nt: TGCGCCAGCAGCCTTGGGACACGAAATCAGCCCCAGCATTTT; cdr3_aa: CASSLGTRNQPQHF
d_call: TRBD2; clone_size: -; cdr3_length: 16; j_call: TRBJ2-3; v_call: TRBV2; cdr3_nt: TGTGCCAGCAGTGAAGGGGCTAGCGGGCGGTCAGATACGCAGTATTTT; cdr3_aa: CASSEGASGRSDTQYF
d_call: -; clone_size: once; cdr3_length: 15; j_call: TRBJ2-1; v_call: TRBV6-5; cdr3_nt: TGTGCCAGCACCGAGTCCCCCCCCTCCTACAATGAGCAGTTCTTC; cdr3_aa: CASTESPPSYNEQFF
d_call: -; clone_size: -; cdr3_length: 12; j_call: TRBJ1-1; v_call: TRBV6-5; cdr3_nt: TGTGCCAGCAGTTCGACTTACACTGAAGCTTTCTTT; cdr3_aa: CASSSTYTEAFF
d_call: TRBD1; clone_size: -; cdr3_length: 14; j_call: TRBJ2-7; v_call: TRBV2; cdr3_nt: TGTGCCAGCAGCGGGACAGGAGTATCCCACGAGCAGTACTTC; cdr3_aa: CASSGTGVSHEQYF
d_call: -; clone_size: once; cdr3_length: 16; j_call: TRBJ1-5; v_call: TRBV10-1; cdr3_nt: TGCGCCACCCCTTTCTGGGACACCGTTAGCAATCAGCCCCAGCATTTT; cdr3_aa: CATPFWDTVSNQPQHF
d_call: -; clone_size: -; cdr3_length: 16; j_call: TRBJ1-2; v_call: TRBV4-1; cdr3_nt: TGCGCCAGCAGCCAAGACCTCGCCCGTAGGGGTGGGGGCTACACCTTC; cdr3_aa: CASSQDLARRGGGYTF
d_call: TRBD2; clone_size: -; cdr3_length: 20; j_call: TRBJ2-1; v_call: TRBV12-5; cdr3_nt: TGTGCTAGTGGTTTGGTAGGGACTAGCGGGAGTTCGGGATCCTACAATGAGCAGTTCTTC; cdr3_aa: CASGLVGTSGSSGSYNEQFF
d_call: TRBD1; clone_size: -; cdr3_length: 16; j_call: TRBJ1-3; v_call: TRBV4-2; cdr3_nt: TGTGCCAGCAGCCCGGCGGGACAGGATGGGGGAAACACCATATATTTT; cdr3_aa: CASSPAGQDGGNTIYF
d_call: -; clone_size: few; cdr3_length: 14; j_call: TRBJ2-6; v_call: TRBV6-4; cdr3_nt: TGTGCCAGCAGCAGGACATCTGGGGCCAACGTCCTGACTTTC; cdr3_aa: CASSRTSGANVLTF
d_call: -; clone_size: -; cdr3_length: 14; j_call: TRBJ1-5; v_call: TRBV19; cdr3_nt: TGTGCCAGTAGGATGGGGGGGGCGAATCAGCCCCAGCATTTT; cdr3_aa: CASRMGGANQPQHF
d_call: TRBD2; clone_size: -; cdr3_length: 19; j_call: TRBJ2-1; v_call: TRBV10-2; cdr3_nt: TGCGCCAGCAGTGACTCCCTCGGGGCTAGCGGGAATCCGGACAATGAGCAGTTCTTC; cdr3_aa: CASSDSLGASGNPDNEQFF
d_call: TRBD2; clone_size: -; cdr3_length: 17; j_call: TRBJ2-7; v_call: TRBV5-1; cdr3_nt: TGCGCCAGCAGCCTAGGCCCCACTAGCGGATTTACCTACGAGCAGTACTTC; cdr3_aa: CASSLGPTSGFTYEQYF
d_call: -; clone_size: once; cdr3_length: 16; j_call: TRBJ1-5; v_call: TRBV4-2; cdr3_nt: TGTGCCAGCAGCCAAGAGGTAACAGTTCACAATCAGCCCCAGCATTTT; cdr3_aa: CASSQEVTVHNQPQHF
d_call: -; clone_size: -; cdr3_length: 17; j_call: TRBJ1-4; v_call: TRBV4-2; cdr3_nt: TGTGCCAGCAGCCAAGAATTGGTAACAGACCTTAATGAAAAACTGTTTTTT; cdr3_aa: CASSQELVTDLNEKLFF
d_call: TRBD2; clone_size: -; cdr3_length: 17; j_call: TRBJ2-3; v_call: TRBV27; cdr3_nt: TGTGCCAGCAGTTACCTTAGTGCGGGAGAGTTTGTAGATACGCAGTATTTT; cdr3_aa: CASSYLSAGEFVDTQYF
d_call: -; clone_size: -; cdr3_length: 14; j_call: TRBJ2-1; v_call: TRBV27; cdr3_nt: TGTGCCAGCAGCCTAAAACGCATTGTGGATGAGCAGTTCTTC; cdr3_aa: CASSLKRIVDEQFF
d_call: -; clone_size: -; cdr3_length: 14; j_call: TRBJ2-2; v_call: TRBV7-3; cdr3_nt: TGTGCCAGCAGCTTAATGGGAGGAACCGGGGAGCTGTTTTTT; cdr3_aa: CASSLMGGTGELFF
d_call: -; clone_size: -; cdr3_length: 15; j_call: TRBJ1-5; v_call: TRBV19; cdr3_nt: TGTGCCAGTAGTATACCAGGGAAGACTTATCAGCCCCAGCATTTT; cdr3_aa: CASSIPGKTYQPQHF
d_call: TRBD1; clone_size: -; cdr3_length: 15; j_call: TRBJ2-1; v_call: TRBV15; cdr3_nt: TGTGCCACCAGCAGGGAACAGGGGGCGAACAATGAGCAGTTCTTC; cdr3_aa: CATSREQGANNEQFF
d_call: -; clone_size: -; cdr3_length: 15; j_call: TRBJ2-7; v_call: TRBV6-1; cdr3_nt: TGTGCCAGCAGTGTCGTCCAGGGTAGCTCCTACGAGCAGTACTTC; cdr3_aa: CASSVVQGSSYEQYF
d_call: -; clone_size: -; cdr3_length: 13; j_call: TRBJ2-1; v_call: TRBV2; cdr3_nt: TGTGCCAGTAGCGGAGGGGGGGACAATGAGCAGTTCTTC; cdr3_aa: CASSGGGDNEQFF
d_call: -; clone_size: -; cdr3_length: 16; j_call: TRBJ1-1; v_call: TRBV5-1; cdr3_nt: TGCGCCAGCAGCCCCCATGTCACAGACGGGAACACTGAAGCTTTCTTT; cdr3_aa: CASSPHVTDGNTEAFF
d_call: TRBD1; clone_size: -; cdr3_length: 14; j_call: TRBJ1-2; v_call: TRBV28; cdr3_nt: TGTGCCAGCAGGCTGACAGGGTCGAGTTATGGCTACACCTTC; cdr3_aa: CASRLTGSSYGYTF
d_call: TRBD1; clone_size: -; cdr3_length: 14; j_call: TRBJ2-3; v_call: TRBV4-3; cdr3_nt: TGCGCCAGCAGCGTACGAGGGGGCGCAGATACGCAGTATTTT; cdr3_aa: CASSVRGGADTQYF
d_call: -; clone_size: -; cdr3_length: 12; j_call: TRBJ1-5; v_call: TRBV30; cdr3_nt: TGTGCCTTAGGACAGTACAATCAGCCCCAGCATTTT; cdr3_aa: CALGQYNQPQHF
d_call: -; clone_size: -; cdr3_length: 14; j_call: TRBJ2-2; v_call: TRBV10-2; cdr3_nt: TGCGCCAGCACCTCGGACTTTTACACCGGGGAGCTGTTTTTT; cdr3_aa: CASTSDFYTGELFF
d_call: TRBD1; clone_size: once; cdr3_length: 13; j_call: TRBJ1-2; v_call: TRBV29-1; cdr3_nt: TGCAGCGTTGAAGATCAAGGGGGCTGGGGCTACACCTTC; cdr3_aa: CSVEDQGGWGYTF
d_call: -; clone_size: -; cdr3_length: 14; j_call: TRBJ2-5; v_call: TRBV6-6; cdr3_nt: TGTGCCAGCAGTTACTCCCAGGGTAGAGAGACCCAGTACTTC; cdr3_aa: CASSYSQGRETQYF
d_call: TRBD1; clone_size: -; cdr3_length: 17; j_call: TRBJ2-2; v_call: TRBV2; cdr3_nt: TGTGCCAGCTCCCAGTCGAGAGACAGGGGAGAAACCGGGGAGCTGTTTTTT; cdr3_aa: CASSQSRDRGETGELFF
d_call: TRBD1; clone_size: -; cdr3_length: 14; j_call: TRBJ1-1; v_call: TRBV4-3; cdr3_nt: TGCGCCAGCAGCCAAGTCCAGGGGGCCACTGAAGCTTTCTTT; cdr3_aa: CASSQVQGATEAFF
d_call: TRBD1; clone_size: once; cdr3_length: 13; j_call: TRBJ1-2; v_call: TRBV19; cdr3_nt: TGTGCCAGTAGTCAGACAGGGCCCGCTGGCTACACCTTC; cdr3_aa: CASSQTGPAGYTF
d_call: -; clone_size: -; cdr3_length: 14; j_call: TRBJ2-7; v_call: TRBV7-9; cdr3_nt: TGTGCCAGCAGCTTGTCGACAGAGCCCTACGAGCAGTACTTC; cdr3_aa: CASSLSTEPYEQYF
d_call: TRBD1; clone_size: -; cdr3_length: 17; j_call: TRBJ2-7; v_call: TRBV19; cdr3_nt: TGTGCCAGTAGTATCGGGACAGGGGCCTTTCGCTCCTACGAGCAGTACTTC; cdr3_aa: CASSIGTGAFRSYEQYF
d_call: TRBD1; clone_size: -; cdr3_length: 13; j_call: TRBJ1-2; v_call: TRBV2; cdr3_nt: TGTGCCAGCCATTACAGGGGGCGGAATGGCTACACCTTC; cdr3_aa: CASHYRGRNGYTF
d_call: -; clone_size: -; cdr3_length: 15; j_call: TRBJ2-1; v_call: TRBV11-2; cdr3_nt: TGTGCCAGCAGCTCCGGGACTCCCATAACTAATGAGCAGTTCTTC; cdr3_aa: CASSSGTPITNEQFF
d_call: -; clone_size: -; cdr3_length: 16; j_call: TRBJ2-7; v_call: TRBV4-1; cdr3_nt: TGCGCCAGCAGCCAAGAAGGGGCAGGGGTCTCCTCGGAGCAGTACTTC; cdr3_aa: CASSQEGAGVSSEQYF